What follows is one T cell receptor beta chain and its context. The data were obtained in a study of blood T cell repertoires in COVID-19. About the study: Acute and convalescent COVID-19 specimens originated in the United States, Italy and Spain. The cDNA or gDNA used as material had been derived from T cells, B-cell-depleted T cells, or PBMCs.

The CDR3 consists of 15 residues. The germline V gene has CDR1 LNHDA and CDR2 SQIVND (reference sequence). With 4 bases clipped from V and 4 bases from J, the junction kept 4 bases outside the gene matches. Seattle-derived patients entered the study during active infection and were followed longitudinally. Assay: immunoSEQ multiplex PCR; the TCRdb copy retains only in-frame clones and omits some. The sample yields more than 300,000 clones, about 87% seen once. The source is a young woman with COVID-19, enrolled during active disease. The specimen was peripheral blood. The chain couples TRBV19 to TRBJ1-1; 12 bases are shared with TRBD1. CDR3 DNA sequence: TGTGCCAGTAGTAGGGACAGGGGGCAATTCACTGAAGCTTTCTTT. It yields the protein CASSRDRGQFTEAFF.